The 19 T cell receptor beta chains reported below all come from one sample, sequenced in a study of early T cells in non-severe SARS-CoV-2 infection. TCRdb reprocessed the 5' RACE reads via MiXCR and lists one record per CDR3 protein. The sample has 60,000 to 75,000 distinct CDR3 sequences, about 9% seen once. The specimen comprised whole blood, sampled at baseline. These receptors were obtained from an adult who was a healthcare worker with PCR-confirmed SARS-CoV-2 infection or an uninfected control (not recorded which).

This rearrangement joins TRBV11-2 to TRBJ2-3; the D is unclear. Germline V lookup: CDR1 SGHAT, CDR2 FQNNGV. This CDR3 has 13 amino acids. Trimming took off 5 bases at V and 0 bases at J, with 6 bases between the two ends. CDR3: CASSPPSTDTQYF. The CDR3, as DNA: TGTGCCAGCAGCCCCCCCAGCACAGATACGCAGTATTTT.

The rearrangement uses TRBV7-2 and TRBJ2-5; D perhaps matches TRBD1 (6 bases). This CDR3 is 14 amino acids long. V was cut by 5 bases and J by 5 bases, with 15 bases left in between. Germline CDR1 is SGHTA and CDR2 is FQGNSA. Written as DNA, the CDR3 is TGTGCCAGCAGCGAAACAGGGTTCGGGGAGACCCAGTACTTC. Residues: CASSETGFGETQYF.

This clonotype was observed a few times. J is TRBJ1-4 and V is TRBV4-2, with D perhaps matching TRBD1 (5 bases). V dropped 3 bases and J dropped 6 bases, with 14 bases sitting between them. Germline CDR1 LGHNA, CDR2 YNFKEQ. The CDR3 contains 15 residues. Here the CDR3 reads CASSHHRDRDEKLFF. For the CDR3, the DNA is TGTGCCAGCAGCCACCATAGGGACCGGGATGAAAAACTGTTTTTT.

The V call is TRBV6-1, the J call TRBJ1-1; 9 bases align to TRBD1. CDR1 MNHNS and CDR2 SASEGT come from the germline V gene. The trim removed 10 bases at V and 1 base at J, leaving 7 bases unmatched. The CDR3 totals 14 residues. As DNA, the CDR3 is TGTGCCATCTCACCGGGACAGGGGAACACTGAAGCTTTCTTT. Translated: CAISPGQGNTEAFF.

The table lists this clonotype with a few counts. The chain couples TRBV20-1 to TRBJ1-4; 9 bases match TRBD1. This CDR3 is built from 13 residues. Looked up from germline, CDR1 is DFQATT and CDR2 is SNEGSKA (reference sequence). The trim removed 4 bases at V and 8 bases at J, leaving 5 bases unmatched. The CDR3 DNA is TGCAGTGCTAAGGGACAGGGCAGAGAAAAACTGTTTTTT. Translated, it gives CSAKGQGREKLFF.

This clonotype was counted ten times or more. The CDR3: CASSAGSNQPQHF. For the CDR3, the DNA is TGTGCCAGCAGTGCAGGGAGCAATCAGCCCCAGCATTTT. The J gene is TRBJ1-5, the V gene TRBV2; weak D call: TRBD1 (5 bases). Per germline, CDR1 SNHLY and CDR2 FYNNEI. The length of the CDR3 is 13 residues. The ends were cut back, 4 bases at V and 1 base at J, with 5 bases in the middle.

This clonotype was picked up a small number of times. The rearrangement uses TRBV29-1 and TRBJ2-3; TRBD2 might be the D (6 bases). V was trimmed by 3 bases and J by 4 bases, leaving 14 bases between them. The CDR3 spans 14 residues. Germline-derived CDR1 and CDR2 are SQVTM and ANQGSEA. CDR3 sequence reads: CSVEGQGGADTQYF. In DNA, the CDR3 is TGCAGCGTTGAGGGGCAGGGAGGTGCAGATACGCAGTATTTT.

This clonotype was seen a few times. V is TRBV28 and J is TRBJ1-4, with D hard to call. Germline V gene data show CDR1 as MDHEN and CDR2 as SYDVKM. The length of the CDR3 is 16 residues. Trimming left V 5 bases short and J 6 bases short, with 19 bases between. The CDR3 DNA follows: TGTGCCAGCAGTCCCCTCGATATGGGAGGGTATGAAAAACTGTTTTTT. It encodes CASSPLDMGGYEKLFF.

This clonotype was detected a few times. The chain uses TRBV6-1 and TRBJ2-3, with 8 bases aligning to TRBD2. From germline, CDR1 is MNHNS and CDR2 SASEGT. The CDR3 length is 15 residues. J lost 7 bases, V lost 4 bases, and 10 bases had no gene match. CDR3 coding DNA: TGTGCCAGCAGTGTAGAAGGCGGGAGGATGAATACGCAGTATTTT. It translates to CASSVEGGRMNTQYF.

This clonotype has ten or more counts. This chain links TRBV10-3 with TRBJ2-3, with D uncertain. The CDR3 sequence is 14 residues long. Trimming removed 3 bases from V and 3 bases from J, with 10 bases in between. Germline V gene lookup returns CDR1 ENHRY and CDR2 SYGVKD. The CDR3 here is CAISDFIGTDTQYF. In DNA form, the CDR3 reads TGTGCCATCAGTGATTTTATCGGAACAGATACGCAGTATTTT.

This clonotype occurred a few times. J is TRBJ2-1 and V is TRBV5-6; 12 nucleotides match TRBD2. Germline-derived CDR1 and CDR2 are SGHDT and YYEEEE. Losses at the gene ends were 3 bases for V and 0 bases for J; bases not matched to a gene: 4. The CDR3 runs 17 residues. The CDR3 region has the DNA TGTGCCAGCAGCTGGGCGACTAGCGGGAGCTCCTACAATGAGCAGTTCTTC. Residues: CASSWATSGSSYNEQFF.

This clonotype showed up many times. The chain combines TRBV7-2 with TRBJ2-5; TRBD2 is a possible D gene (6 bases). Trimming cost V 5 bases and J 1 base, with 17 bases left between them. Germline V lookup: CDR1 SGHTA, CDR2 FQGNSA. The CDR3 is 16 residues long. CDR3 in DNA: TGTGCCAGCAGCGCCAACCAGGGAGGCTCCCAAGAGACCCAGTACTTC. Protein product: CASSANQGGSQETQYF.

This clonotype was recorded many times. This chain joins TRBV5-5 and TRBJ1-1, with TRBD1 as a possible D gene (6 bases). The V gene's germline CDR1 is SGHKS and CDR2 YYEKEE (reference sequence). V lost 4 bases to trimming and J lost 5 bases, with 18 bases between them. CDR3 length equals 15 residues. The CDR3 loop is CASSPAIQGGTEAFF. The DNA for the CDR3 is TGTGCCAGCAGCCCCGCGATCCAAGGGGGGACTGAAGCTTTCTTT.

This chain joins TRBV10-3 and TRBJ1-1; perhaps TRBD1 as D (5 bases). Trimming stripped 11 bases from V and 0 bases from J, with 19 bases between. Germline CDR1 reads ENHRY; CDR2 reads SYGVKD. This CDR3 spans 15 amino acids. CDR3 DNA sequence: TGTGCCTCAATGACAGCGACTAACTTGAACACTGAAGCTTTCTTT. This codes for CASMTATNLNTEAFF.

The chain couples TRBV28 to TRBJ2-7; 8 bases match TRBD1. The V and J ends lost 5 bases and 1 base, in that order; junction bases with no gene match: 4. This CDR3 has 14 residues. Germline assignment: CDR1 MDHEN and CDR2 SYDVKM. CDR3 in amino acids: CASSGGQESYEQYF. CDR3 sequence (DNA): TGTGCCAGCAGTGGGGGACAGGAGTCCTACGAGCAGTACTTC.

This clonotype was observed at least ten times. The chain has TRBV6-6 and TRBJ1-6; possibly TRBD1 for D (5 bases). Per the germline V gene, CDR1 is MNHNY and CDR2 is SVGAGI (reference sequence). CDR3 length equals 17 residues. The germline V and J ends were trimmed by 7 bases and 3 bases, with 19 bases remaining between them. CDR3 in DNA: TGTGCCAGCATCCGGGACCCTTCAGGGCTCTATAATTCACCCCTCCACTTT. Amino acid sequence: CASIRDPSGLYNSPLHF.

The CDR3 spells CASSLGGMVTGELFF. CDR3 bases: TGTGCCAGCAGCTTGGGCGGGATGGTCACCGGGGAGCTGTTTTTT. The V call is TRBV5-6, the J call TRBJ2-2; TRBD2 might be the D (6 bases). The V end lost 0 bases, the J end lost 4 bases, and 10 bases lay between the germline ends. This CDR3 region has 15 residues. Per the germline V gene, CDR1 is SGHDT and CDR2 is YYEEEE.

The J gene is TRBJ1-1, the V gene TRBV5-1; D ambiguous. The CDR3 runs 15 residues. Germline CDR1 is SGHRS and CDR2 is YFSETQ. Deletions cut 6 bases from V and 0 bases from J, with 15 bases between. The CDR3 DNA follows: TGCGCCAGCACCCCTATCGGAGGGTTGAACACTGAAGCTTTCTTT. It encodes CASTPIGGLNTEAFF. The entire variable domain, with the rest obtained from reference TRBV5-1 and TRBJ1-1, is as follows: KAGVTQTPRYLIKTRGQQVTLSCSPISGHRSVSWYQQTPGQGLQFLFEYFSETQRNKGNFPGRFSGRQFSNSRSEMNVSTLELGDSALYLCASTPIGGLNTEAFFGQGTRLTVV.

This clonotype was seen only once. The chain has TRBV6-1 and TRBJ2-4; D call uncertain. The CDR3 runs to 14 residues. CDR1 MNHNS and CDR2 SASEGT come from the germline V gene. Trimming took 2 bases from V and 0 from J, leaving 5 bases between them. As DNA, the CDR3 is TGTGCCAGCAGTGAAAGCCCAGCCAAAAACATTCAGTACTTC. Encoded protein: CASSESPAKNIQYF.